Listed below are T cell receptor beta chains from one sample, sequenced in a study of T cells after yellow fever vaccination. TCRdb used MiXCR to reprocess the 5' RACE reads, holding one entry per CDR3 protein. There are some 320,000 distinct CDR3 sequences in the sample; about 10% occur only once, and approximately 3% lies in the top ten. Sequences were derived from CD4+ T cells sorted from PBMCs, sampled 45 days after the yellow fever booster vaccination. The origin of the receptors is a man aged 18 to 30 who received the YFV17D yellow fever vaccine. Both conserved end residues are part of each CDR3. D genes are given only for firm matches. Clone size, where shown, is once, few, many, or a class for clones that have expanded.

d_call: .; j_call: TRBJ2-6; clone_size: few; v_call: TRBV10-2; cdr3_aa: CASRRTEANVLTF; cdr3_nt: TGCGCCAGCCGTAGGACTGAGGCCAACGTCCTGACTTTC
d_call: .; j_call: TRBJ2-4; clone_size: .; v_call: TRBV20-1; cdr3_aa: CSASLAQSIQYF; cdr3_nt: TGCAGTGCCTCTTTGGCGCAAAGCATTCAGTACTTC
d_call: .; j_call: TRBJ2-7; clone_size: many; v_call: TRBV5-1; cdr3_aa: CASSLMGRGPYEQYF; cdr3_nt: TGCGCCAGCAGCTTGATGGGCAGGGGCCCCTACGAGCAGTACTTC
d_call: .; j_call: TRBJ1-2; clone_size: .; v_call: TRBV2; cdr3_aa: CASSPQAPWGYTF; cdr3_nt: TGTGCCAGCAGTCCACAGGCGCCGTGGGGCTACACCTTC
d_call: .; j_call: TRBJ1-5; clone_size: .; v_call: TRBV6-5; cdr3_aa: CASSIGSNQPQHF; cdr3_nt: TGTGCCAGCAGTATAGGGAGCAATCAGCCCCAGCATTTT
d_call: .; j_call: TRBJ2-3; clone_size: few; v_call: TRBV5-6; cdr3_aa: CASSLSGARSTDTQYF; cdr3_nt: TGTGCCAGCAGCTTGTCGGGGGCGAGGAGCACAGATACGCAGTATTTT
d_call: .; j_call: TRBJ2-3; clone_size: .; v_call: TRBV3-1; cdr3_aa: CASKGDGDTQYF; cdr3_nt: TGTGCCAGCAAAGGGGATGGTGATACGCAGTATTTT
d_call: .; j_call: TRBJ2-3; clone_size: .; v_call: TRBV5-1; cdr3_aa: CASSRAGQGDTQYF; cdr3_nt: TGCGCCAGCAGCAGAGCGGGGCAGGGGGATACGCAGTATTTT
d_call: .; j_call: TRBJ1-1; clone_size: .; v_call: TRBV7-9; cdr3_aa: CAISFTGMNTEAFF; cdr3_nt: TGTGCCATCAGCTTTACAGGAATGAACACTGAAGCTTTCTTT
d_call: .; j_call: TRBJ1-6; clone_size: many; v_call: TRBV6-5; cdr3_aa: CASSQQENSPLHF; cdr3_nt: TGTGCCAGCAGTCAACAAGAGAATTCACCCCTCCACTTT
d_call: .; j_call: TRBJ1-2; clone_size: .; v_call: TRBV5-5; cdr3_aa: CASSLGGERGYTF; cdr3_nt: TGTGCCAGCAGCTTGGGCGGCGAACGAGGCTACACCTTC
d_call: TRBD2; j_call: TRBJ2-5; clone_size: many; v_call: TRBV7-9; cdr3_aa: CASSFSSGVETQYF; cdr3_nt: TGTGCCAGCAGCTTCTCGAGCGGGGTTGAGACCCAGTACTTC
d_call: .; j_call: TRBJ2-3; clone_size: few; v_call: TRBV10-3; cdr3_aa: CAITPGGGGATDTQYF; cdr3_nt: TGTGCCATCACCCCGGGGGGCGGGGGAGCGACAGATACGCAGTATTTT
d_call: TRBD2; j_call: TRBJ2-5; clone_size: few; v_call: TRBV6-2/TRBV6-3; cdr3_aa: CASSYGGGETQYF; cdr3_nt: TGTGCCAGCAGTTACGGCGGGGGGGAGACCCAGTACTTC
d_call: .; j_call: TRBJ2-7; clone_size: few; v_call: TRBV9; cdr3_aa: CASSVSGEGVYEQYF; cdr3_nt: TGTGCCAGCAGCGTATCGGGCGAAGGTGTCTACGAGCAGTACTTC
d_call: .; j_call: TRBJ2-5; clone_size: .; v_call: TRBV4-2; cdr3_aa: CASSEERVGAETQYF; cdr3_nt: TGTGCCAGCAGCGAAGAGAGAGTGGGCGCCGAGACCCAGTACTTC
d_call: TRBD1; j_call: TRBJ2-3; clone_size: .; v_call: TRBV6-6; cdr3_aa: CASSDQGAYPDTQYF; cdr3_nt: TGTGCCAGCAGTGATCAGGGGGCGTATCCAGATACGCAGTATTTT
d_call: TRBD2; j_call: TRBJ2-5; clone_size: .; v_call: TRBV6-5; cdr3_aa: CAAGGSGETQYF; cdr3_nt: TGTGCCGCCGGGGGGTCCGGAGAGACCCAGTACTTC
d_call: .; j_call: TRBJ2-2; clone_size: .; v_call: TRBV6-2/TRBV6-3; cdr3_aa: CASTEGPGTGELFF; cdr3_nt: TGTGCCAGCACGGAGGGGCCTGGTACCGGGGAGCTGTTTTTT
d_call: .; j_call: TRBJ2-5; clone_size: many; v_call: TRBV7-2; cdr3_aa: CASSSTRAWETQYF; cdr3_nt: TGTGCCAGCAGCTCTACCAGAGCTTGGGAGACCCAGTACTTC
d_call: TRBD1; j_call: TRBJ2-4; clone_size: .; v_call: TRBV2; cdr3_aa: CASSPTGTGINIQYF; cdr3_nt: TGTGCCAGCAGCCCCACCGGGACAGGAATAAACATTCAGTACTTC
d_call: TRBD1; j_call: TRBJ2-3; clone_size: few; v_call: TRBV6-5; cdr3_aa: CASSWDRGIDTQYF; cdr3_nt: TGTGCCAGCAGTTGGGACAGGGGGATAGATACGCAGTATTTT
d_call: TRBD1; j_call: TRBJ2-3; clone_size: few; v_call: TRBV19; cdr3_aa: CASRGDRGSDTQYF; cdr3_nt: TGTGCCAGTAGGGGAGACAGGGGGTCAGATACGCAGTATTTT
d_call: .; j_call: TRBJ1-1; clone_size: few; v_call: TRBV28; cdr3_aa: CASTPPTNTEAFF; cdr3_nt: TGTGCCAGCACCCCCCCGACGAACACTGAAGCTTTCTTT